The TCR beta chain described here comes from a study of cytomegalovirus exposure and HLA in healthy donors. A single count supports this clone. The CDR3 covers 14 residues. The germline CDR1 and CDR2 sequences are MGHRA and YSYEKL. Trimming removed 3 bases from V and 2 bases from J; junction bases left unmatched: 2. PCR primers comprised 60 Vbeta and 13 Jbeta primers. Clones were read by immunoSEQ multiplex PCR, and TCRdb kept only the in-frame ones, dropping some. Of fewer than 75,000 clones detected, 83% appear once; the ten largest clones hold 4.3%. The chain uses TRBV4-1 and TRBJ1-1, with 8 bases lining up with TRBD1. Sequencing used PBMCs. This receptor was obtained from a man between 25 and 39 years old in good health and CMV-seronegative. CDR3 protein: CASSHGQGNTEAFF. For the CDR3, the DNA is TGCGCCAGCAGCCACGGACAGGGTAACACTGAAGCTTTCTTT.